The 29 T cell receptor beta chains below were found in one sample sequenced in a study of blood T cell repertoires in COVID-19. Profiling relied on immunoSEQ multiplex PCR, and the TCRdb table lists in-frame clones only, not all of them. Of 90,000 to 110,000 clones listed, roughly 84% were seen once; the top ten hold around 6.7%. Source material: peripheral blood. The receptor set was obtained from a woman between 45 and 65 years old with acute or convalescent COVID-19.

J is TRBJ1-5 and V is TRBV7-8; D is undetermined. The CDR3 has 14 residues. Trimming took off 4 bases at V and 0 bases at J, with 7 bases between the two ends. The germline V gene encodes CDR1 SGHVS and CDR2 FQNEAQ. CDR3 residues: CASSSRNSNQPQHF. In DNA, the CDR3 is TGTGCCAGCAGCTCGCGGAATAGCAATCAGCCCCAGCATTTT.

The chain joins TRBV2 to TRBJ1-3; no clear D. Deletions cut 6 bases from V and 0 bases from J, with 9 bases between. Germline V gene sequence: CDR1 SNHLY, CDR2 FYNNEI. CDR3 length: 14 amino acids. In DNA form, the CDR3 reads TGTGCCAGCAGATCAGACTCCTCTGGAAACACCATATATTTT. This codes for CASRSDSSGNTIYF.

In its sample, this clone was seen once. V and J are TRBV27 and TRBJ1-2; the D gene is possibly TRBD1 (5 bases). This CDR3 is 14 amino acids long. CDR1 MNHEY and CDR2 SMNVEV come from the germline V gene (reference sequence). Trimming took off 7 bases at V and 2 bases at J, with 14 bases between the two ends. The CDR3 DNA follows: TGTGCCAGCACCCCCCGTCCAGGGAACTATGGCTACACCTTC. Protein product: CASTPRPGNYGYTF.

The V and J genes are TRBV6-1 and TRBJ1-6, with a possible D match to TRBD1 (6 bases). The germline V gene encodes CDR1 MNHNS and CDR2 SASEGT. The CDR3 is 19 residues long. V shed 2 bases and J shed 2 bases, with 19 bases lying between them. The CDR3 spells CASSENWRSGGAYNSPLHF. CDR3 coding DNA: TGTGCCAGCAGTGAAAATTGGCGGTCGGGGGGCGCCTATAATTCACCCCTCCACTTT.

The genes are TRBV28 and TRBJ1-4; D gene ambiguous. Looked up from germline, CDR1 is MDHEN and CDR2 is SYDVKM. The CDR3 loop spans 12 amino acids. Deletions cut 6 bases from V and 0 bases from J, with 2 bases between. The CDR3 region has the DNA TGTGCCAGCAGCTCAACTAATGAAAAACTGTTTTTT. It codes for CASSSTNEKLFF.

The genes are TRBV9 and TRBJ2-4, with TRBD1 matching 10 bases. The CDR3 is 14 amino acids. From germline, CDR1 is SGDLS and CDR2 YYNGEE. Trimming cost V 3 bases and J 6 bases; bases outside gene matches: 3. The CDR3: CASSERQGANIQYF. Here the CDR3 DNA reads TGTGCCAGCAGCGAGAGACAGGGGGCAAACATTCAGTACTTC.

This clone was counted a few times. The chain couples TRBV3-1 (or the pseudogene TRBV3-2) to TRBJ1-3, with 8 nucleotides matching TRBD1. Unmatched junction bases numbered 13, after V lost 0 bases and J lost 0 bases. CDR1 and CDR2 (germline): LGHDT, YNNKEL (reference sequence). This CDR3 spans 20 amino acids. The chain's CDR3 is CASSQDSVSGGQLSGNTIYF. The CDR3, as DNA: TGTGCCAGCAGCCAAGATTCGGTGTCAGGGGGCCAACTCTCTGGAAACACCATATATTTT.

This chain uses TRBV15 with TRBJ1-2; D perhaps matches TRBD1 (5 bases). The CDR3 totals 13 residues. CDR1 and CDR2 from the germline V gene are LNHNV and YYDKDF (reference sequence). Trimming cost V 3 bases and J 5 bases, with 10 bases left between them. The CDR3 sequence: CATSSPGGYGYTF. The DNA for the CDR3 is TGTGCCACCAGCAGCCCGGGGGGTTATGGCTACACCTTC.

This chain joins TRBV28 and TRBJ2-4; perhaps TRBD1 as D (5 bases). Germline V gives CDR1 MDHEN, CDR2 SYDVKM. This CDR3 spans 14 amino acids. Trimming removed 2 bases at V and 1 base at J, with 6 bases between. The CDR3, as DNA: TGTGCCAGCAGTTTAGGGGCTGCCAAAAACATTCAGTACTTC. Encoded protein: CASSLGAAKNIQYF.

This chain uses TRBV19 with TRBJ2-3, with 8 bases aligning to TRBD1. V was clipped by 10 bases and J by 3 bases; unmatched bases: 12. From germline, CDR1 is LNHDA and CDR2 SQIVND (reference sequence). This CDR3 comprises 15 residues. CDR3 in amino acids: CATLGGDRGTDTQYF. Here the CDR3 DNA reads TGTGCCACTTTAGGAGGAGACAGGGGTACAGATACGCAGTATTTT.

The chain carries TRBV28 and TRBJ1-3; no reliable D call. V lost 2 bases and J lost 5, with 7 bases in between. Germline V lookup: CDR1 MDHEN, CDR2 SYDVKM. CDR3 length equals 13 residues. The CDR3 region is CASSLGGRNTIYF. CDR3 sequence (DNA): TGTGCCAGCAGTTTAGGAGGGAGAAACACCATATATTTT.

The chain couples TRBV27 to TRBJ1-1; the D gene is possibly TRBD1 (6 bases). Trimming left V 5 bases short and J 5 bases short, with 24 bases between. This CDR3 comprises 17 residues. Germline V gives CDR1 MNHEY, CDR2 SMNVEV (reference sequence). CDR3 loop: CASSPSLGAGGKTEAFF. CDR3 bases: TGTGCCAGCAGTCCATCGTTGGGGGCGGGGGGGAAGACTGAAGCTTTCTTT.

This chain links TRBV23-1 with TRBJ2-4; perhaps TRBD2 as D (5 bases). TRBV23-1 counts as an open reading frame of uncertain function. Trimming removed 3 bases at V and 8 bases at J, with 11 bases between. The CDR3 is 13 residues long. Written as DNA, the CDR3 is TGCGCCAGCAGTCATCCGACCGGGGACATTCAGTACTTC. Translated: CASSHPTGDIQYF.

CDR3 nucleotide sequence: TGTGCCAGTAGTATTAACAGGCTCCAAGAGACCCAGTACTTC. Protein sequence: CASSINRLQETQYF. The chain links TRBV19 to TRBJ2-5; possibly TRBD1 for D (5 bases). The ends were cut back, 3 bases at V and 1 base at J, with 9 bases in the middle. The length of the CDR3 is 14 residues. Germline-derived CDR1 and CDR2 are LNHDA and SQIVND (reference sequence).

J is TRBJ2-7 and V is TRBV7-8; 7 bases fit TRBD1. CDR1 is SGHVS and CDR2 is FQNEAQ in the germline V gene. This CDR3 has 14 amino acids. V gave up 1 base and J gave up 4 bases; unmatched junction bases: 4. CDR3 in DNA: TGTGCCAGCAGCTTAGACCGGGACAGATACGAGCAGTACTTC. This sequence encodes CASSLDRDRYEQYF.

The chain is built from TRBV5-1 and TRBJ2-1; D unclear. Germline V gene sequence: CDR1 SGHRS, CDR2 YFSETQ. The CDR3 length is 14 residues. Trimming cost V 4 bases and J 6 bases, with 14 bases left between them. The CDR3 DNA follows: TGCGCCAGCAGCCCCAACAATGCTCGCAATGAGCAGTTCTTC. Translating gives CASSPNNARNEQFF.

The chain carries TRBV5-5 and TRBJ2-3, with D tentatively TRBD1 (5 bases). The CDR3 runs 17 residues. Trimming took off 1 base at V and 4 bases at J, with 19 bases between the two ends. In germline, CDR1 is SGHKS, CDR2 YYEKEE (reference sequence). Here the CDR3 reads CASSLRSTVPPADTQYF. The CDR3 bases are TGTGCCAGCAGCTTGAGGTCGACAGTTCCCCCTGCAGATACGCAGTATTTT.

This clone has just a few counts. The rearrangement joins TRBV2 to TRBJ1-2, with 8 bases that match TRBD1. CDR3 length: 13 amino acids. V lost 8 bases and J lost 2; bases outside the gene matches: 4. Germline assignment: CDR1 SNHLY and CDR2 FYNNEI. In DNA form, the CDR3 reads TGTGCCAGCCGTACAGGGGGGAACTATGGCTACACCTTC. Residues: CASRTGGNYGYTF.

The genes are TRBV19 and TRBJ1-2, with 7 bases matching TRBD1. Unmatched junction bases numbered 11, after V lost 6 bases and J lost 4 bases. This CDR3 has 15 amino acids. Looked up from germline, CDR1 is LNHDA and CDR2 is SQIVND (reference sequence). This CDR3 is CASSPGRQGSYGYTF. Written as DNA, the CDR3 is TGTGCCAGTAGCCCCGGCCGACAGGGCAGCTATGGCTACACCTTC.

The V gene is TRBV5-1, the J gene TRBJ1-4; perhaps TRBD1 as D (6 bases). This CDR3 has 15 amino acids. The V end lost 4 bases, the J end lost 0 bases, and 10 bases lay between the germline ends. CDR1 SGHRS and CDR2 YFSETQ come from the germline V gene. The CDR3 DNA sequence: TGCGCCAGCAGCGTCCCAGGGGCAACTAATGAAAAACTGTTTTTT. Encoded protein: CASSVPGATNEKLFF.

This clone was seen a few times. The J gene is TRBJ2-3, the V gene TRBV5-1; 8 bases are a match to TRBD2. Germline V gene sequence: CDR1 SGHRS, CDR2 YFSETQ. Trimming cost V 0 bases and J 0 bases; bases outside gene matches: 3. CDR3 length equals 16 residues. The CDR3 DNA sequence: TGCGCCAGCAGCTTGGAGGCGGGGGGCAGCACAGATACGCAGTATTTT. Its translation is CASSLEAGGSTDTQYF. Using reference TRBV5-1 and TRBJ2-3 for the parts outside the CDR3, the full variable domain is KAGVTQTPRYLIKTRGQQVTLSCSPISGHRSVSWYQQTPGQGLQFLFEYFSETQRNKGNFPGRFSGRQFSNSRSEMNVSTLELGDSALYLCASSLEAGGSTDTQYFGPGTRLTVL.

The CDR3: CASSLQGPNYGYTF. CDR3 nucleotides: TGTGCCAGCAGCTTACAGGGTCCTAACTATGGCTACACCTTC. The chain links TRBV7-9 to TRBJ1-2, with a possible D match to TRBD1 (5 bases). Trimming cost V 2 bases and J 0 bases, with 7 bases left between them. This CDR3 is 14 amino acids long. CDR1 and CDR2 from the germline V gene are SEHNR and FQNEAQ (reference sequence).

There are a few counts of this clone. The CDR3 region has the DNA TGTGCCAGCAGCCGCCAGGGGACAGGGGGCACTGAAGCTTTCTTT. Translation gives CASSRQGTGGTEAFF. The chain carries TRBV3-1 (or the pseudogene TRBV3-2) and TRBJ1-1; 11 positions match TRBD1. The CDR3 covers 15 residues. CDR1 is LGHDT, CDR2 YNNKEL, per germline (reference sequence). V shed 4 bases, J shed 4 bases, and the junction held 5 bases outside the gene matches.

This clone is categorized as medium-sized. The chain couples TRBV10-3 to TRBJ1-1; D possibly corresponds to TRBD1 (6 bases). The V gene's germline CDR1 is ENHRY and CDR2 SYGVKD. CDR3 length: 13 amino acids. The germline V and J ends were trimmed by 4 bases and 1 base, with 7 bases remaining between them. Here the CDR3 reads CAISADRNTEAFF. The CDR3 region has the DNA TGTGCCATCAGTGCGGACAGGAACACTGAAGCTTTCTTT.

The chain couples TRBV7-8 to TRBJ2-1, with D hard to call. The V gene's germline CDR1 is SGHVS and CDR2 FQNEAQ. Deletions cut 3 bases from V and 10 bases from J, with 13 bases between. The CDR3 has 13 residues. As DNA, the CDR3 is TGTGCCAGCAGCTTCTCCCCGTGGGCGGAGCAGTTCTTC. This encodes CASSFSPWAEQFF.

This chain connects TRBV30 to TRBJ2-7; a weak D match, TRBD1 (6 bases). CDR1 GTSNPN and CDR2 SVGIG come from the germline V gene (reference sequence). V was clipped by 2 bases and J by 3 bases, with 11 bases between them. This CDR3 is built from 13 residues. The CDR3 DNA reads as TGTGCCTGGAGTAAGGACAGCAACTACGAGCAGTACTTC. Protein: CAWSKDSNYEQYF.

The chain couples TRBV5-6 to TRBJ2-3; D is perhaps TRBD1 (7 bases). The CDR3 is made up of 16 amino acids. CDR1 and CDR2 (germline): SGHDT, YYEEEE. V lost 0 bases to trimming and J lost 7 bases, with 18 bases between them. This chain's CDR3 is CASSLGGTAGGNTQYF. CDR3 sequence (DNA): TGTGCCAGCAGCTTGGGAGGGACTGCAGGGGGAAATACGCAGTATTTT.

The chain is built from TRBV6-5 and TRBJ2-5; maybe TRBD1 (6 bases). V was cut by 6 bases and J by 5 bases, with 16 bases left in between. The length of the CDR3 is 14 residues. Germline V gene lookup returns CDR1 MNHEY and CDR2 SVGAGI. The chain's CDR3 is CASRPGQFRETQYF. The CDR3 DNA reads TGTGCCAGCAGGCCGGGACAATTTCGGGAGACCCAGTACTTC.

V is TRBV28 and J is TRBJ1-3, with TRBD1 matching 7 bases. Unmatched junction bases numbered 8, after V lost 8 bases and J lost 4 bases. The length of the CDR3 is 14 residues. Germline CDR1 reads MDHEN; CDR2 reads SYDVKM. The CDR3 loop reads CASARAGGGNTIYF. The DNA of the CDR3 is TGTGCCAGCGCTCGGGCAGGGGGAGGAAACACCATATATTTT.